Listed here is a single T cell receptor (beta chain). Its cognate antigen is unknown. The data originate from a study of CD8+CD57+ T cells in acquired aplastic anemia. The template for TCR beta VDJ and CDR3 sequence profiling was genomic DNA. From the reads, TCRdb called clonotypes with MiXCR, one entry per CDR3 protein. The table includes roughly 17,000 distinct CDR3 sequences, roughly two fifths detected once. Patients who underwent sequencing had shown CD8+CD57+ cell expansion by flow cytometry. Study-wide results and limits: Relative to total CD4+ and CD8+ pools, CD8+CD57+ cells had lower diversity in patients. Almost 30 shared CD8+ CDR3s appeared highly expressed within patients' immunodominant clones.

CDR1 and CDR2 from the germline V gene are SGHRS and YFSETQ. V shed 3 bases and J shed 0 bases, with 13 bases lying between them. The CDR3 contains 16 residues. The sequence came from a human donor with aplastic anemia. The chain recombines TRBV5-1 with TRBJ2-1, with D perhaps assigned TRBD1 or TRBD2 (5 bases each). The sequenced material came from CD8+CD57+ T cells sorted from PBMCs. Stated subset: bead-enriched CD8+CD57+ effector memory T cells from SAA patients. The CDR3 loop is CASSWPGPPSYNEQFF. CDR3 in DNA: TGCGCCAGCAGCTGGCCGGGGCCCCCCTCCTACAATGAGCAGTTCTTC.